This T cell receptor beta chain is drawn from a study of blood T cells in healthy people across ages (dated by TCRdb to the mid-2010s). About the study as a whole: In model experiments, roughly one uniquely barcoded TCR beta cDNA molecule per two T cells was captured by template switching. Donors of different ages were randomly distributed across sequencing lanes to avoid experimental bias. The study measured age-related changes in TCR beta repertoire diversity using deep sequencing normalized with unique cDNA molecular identifiers. The study analyzed two additional independent replicas of 1 million unique cDNA reads from the same blood draw for two donors, one aged 18 to 29 and one aged 80 or older. Donors were grouped into four age groups: young (average roughly 15 years), middle-aged (about 38), aged (approximately 58) and long-lived (82).

To prepare the library, 5' RACE was applied. The instrument was an Illumina HiSeq 2500. A second PCR of about 7 to 12 cycles was performed with a sample-barcoded 5' primer and a J-beta primer mix. Each TCR beta cDNA molecule received a unique molecular identifier from a template-switch 5' adaptor carrying 12 random nucleotides. Each sample yielded at least 2.5 million CDR3-containing paired-end reads. The Mint cDNA synthesis kit, primed by a TRBC-specific oligonucleotide, was used to synthesize first-strand cDNA from all RNA. After uracil-DNA glycosylase treatment, a first 18-cycle PCR used universal primers M1SS and BC2_uni_R on all cDNA. Regarding the original processing steps: Normalization of each sample was performed by random selection of 1 million high-quality reads, each carrying a distinct molecular identifier. Instead of being binned into consensus sequences, reads that shared molecular identifiers were thrown out. MiTCR, run with a Q25 quality threshold and the strictest error-elimination algorithm, handled CDR3 identification, clonotype clustering and error correction. A nonparametric unseen species model with Euler transformation was used to estimate lower-bound total TCR beta diversity. TCRdb reworked the public reads: Q25 trimming with fastp, MiXCR clone assembly, productive beta chains retained. Rows merge per CDR3 protein into single entries with the most common DNA and genes. It is TCRdb's table, rather than the study itself, that gives the V and J calls and clone size. This sample is represented by 890,000 or so distinct CDR3 sequences; around two thirds of them were singletons. The top ten constitute around a quarter of the sample.

About this clonotype: The clone's antigen remains unknown. No much larger clone is present one base from it, and per-base qualities are unavailable.

Study-wide conclusions, independent of this receptor: Observed TCR beta diversity correlated strongly with the percentage of naive T cells measured by flow cytometry. Compared with the aged group, the long-lived group had more naive CD4+ T cells, fewer expanded clones and increased TCR diversity, a pattern suggesting age selection. Because profiling used bulk unsorted PBMCs, naive and antigen-experienced compartments could not be compared conclusively. Because donor CMV infection status was unknown, age-related changes in expanded clonotypes were potentially confounded. Observed TCR beta diversity per million T cells fell roughly linearly with age, and a significant reduction was already apparent by age around 39. Estimates of total diversity from one million sequenced T cells were regarded as lower bounds and underestimates.

From its cysteine to its phenylalanine, the CDR3 spans 13 amino acids. The CDR3 DNA has 39 bases and is translated from base 1. Taken from the germline V gene, the CDR1 and CDR2 loops are SGHDT and YYEEEE. The junction carries 7 bases between V and J, which are trimmed by 0 bases and 4 bases respectively. The donors were roughly 39 Caucasian individuals from Russia, aged 6 to 90 years, who were systemically healthy. About 9.8 milliliters of peripheral blood were drawn from each donor into EDTA-treated Vacutainer tubes. Ficoll-Paque density-gradient centrifugation was used to isolate PBMCs, with at least 7 million obtained per sample. Total RNA was extracted from PBMCs with Trizol reagent, with at least 5.5 micrograms obtained per sample. The percentages of naive CD45RAhigh/CD27high T cells were determined by flow cytometry on a PBMC aliquot from every donor.

In this chain, TRBV5-6 is recombined with TRBJ1-2; the D gene identity is not certain. Sequencing used blood. The sequence derives from a man under 40 in good health. CDR3 region: CASSLVDTYGYTF. The bases read TGTGCCAGCAGCTTGGTCGATACCTATGGCTACACCTTC.